This T cell receptor beta chain comes out of a study of blood T cell repertoires in COVID-19. The data were produced by immunoSEQ multiplex PCR, yet TCRdb's version contains in-frame clones alone and is incomplete. The data hold about 170,000 clones, with roughly 70% observed a single time. CDR3 length: 15 amino acids. V shed 5 bases, J shed 7 bases, and the junction held 6 bases outside the gene matches. CDR1 and CDR2 (germline): MDHEN, SYDVKM. This rearrangement joins TRBV28 to TRBJ2-2, with 11 bases fitting TRBD2. The receptor was derived from a woman of 80 years or more with acute or convalescent COVID-19. Sequenced: peripheral blood. DNA for the CDR3: TGTGCCAGCAGTCCGGGACTAGCGGATCTCGGGGAGCTGTTTTTT. Translating it yields CASSPGLADLGELFF. The full variable domain, its missing parts supplied by reference TRBV28 and TRBJ2-2, is DVKVTQSSRYLVKRTGEKVFLECVQDMDHENMFWYRQDPGLGLRLIYFSYDVKMKEKGDIPEGYSVSREKKERFSLILESASTNQTSMYLCASSPGLADLGELFFGEGSRLTVL.